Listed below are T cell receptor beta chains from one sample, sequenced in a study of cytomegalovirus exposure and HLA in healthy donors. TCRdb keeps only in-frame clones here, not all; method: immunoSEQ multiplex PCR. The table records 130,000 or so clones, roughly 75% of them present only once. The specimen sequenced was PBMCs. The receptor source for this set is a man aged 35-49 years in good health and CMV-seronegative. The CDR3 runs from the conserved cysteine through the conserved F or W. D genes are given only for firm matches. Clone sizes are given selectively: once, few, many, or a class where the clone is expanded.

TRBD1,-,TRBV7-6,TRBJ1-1,TGTGCCAGCAGCCAAGGGACAGGGGTTATGAACACTGAAGCTTTCTTT,CASSQGTGVMNTEAFF
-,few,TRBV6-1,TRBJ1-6,TGTGCCAGTTTGGCAGTCGATAATTCACCCCTCCACTTT,CASLAVDNSPLHF
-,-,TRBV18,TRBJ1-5,TGTGCCAGCTCACAGGGGTTCAATCAGCCCCAGCATTTT,CASSQGFNQPQHF
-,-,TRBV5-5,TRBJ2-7,TGTGCCAGCAGCTCGACGGGAAAATACGAGCAGTACTTC,CASSSTGKYEQYF
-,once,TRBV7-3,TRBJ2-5,TGTGCCAGCAGCTTAGTAGGAGGAGAGACCCAGTACTTC,CASSLVGGETQYF
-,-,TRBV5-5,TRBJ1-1,TGTGCCAGCAGCCCGCTAGAGGTCTCGAACACTGAAGCTTTCTTT,CASSPLEVSNTEAFF
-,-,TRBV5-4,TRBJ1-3,TGTGCCAGCAGGGGGGGAGCGGGAGAAGCTGGAAACACCATATATTTT,CASRGGAGEAGNTIYF
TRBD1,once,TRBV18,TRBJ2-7,TGTGCCAGCTCAGGGACAGGCCCCTACGAGCAGTACTTC,CASSGTGPYEQYF
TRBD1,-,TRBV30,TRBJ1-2,TGTGCCTGGAGTCCGCCCGGAGGGGGCCAAAACTATGGCTACACCTTC,CAWSPPGGGQNYGYTF
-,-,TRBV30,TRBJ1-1,TGTGCCTGGAGTTCCCTAACAGGGCGGACTGAAGCTTTCTTT,CAWSSLTGRTEAFF
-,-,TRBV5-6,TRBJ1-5,TGTGCCAGCAGCTCTCAGACTTTCAGCAATCAGCCCCAGCATTTT,CASSSQTFSNQPQHF
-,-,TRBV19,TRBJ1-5,TGTGCCAGTAGACCCGAGGCCCGCAATCAGCCCCAGCATTTT,CASRPEARNQPQHF
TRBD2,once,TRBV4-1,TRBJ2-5,TGCGCCAGCAGCCAAGTTCTTAGCGGGGGGCAAGAGACCCAGTACTTC,CASSQVLSGGQETQYF
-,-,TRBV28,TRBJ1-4,TGTGCCAGCCACAATTTGGGGCTCGGTGAAAAACTGTTTTTT,CASHNLGLGEKLFF
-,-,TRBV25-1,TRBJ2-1,TGTGCCAGCAGTGCCACAATGGGGGCTGATAAGTTCAATGAGCAGTTCTTC,CASSATMGADKFNEQFF
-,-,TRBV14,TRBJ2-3,TGTGCCAGCAGCCAAGATTGGTCAGAGACATACACAGATACGCAGTATTTT,CASSQDWSETYTDTQYF
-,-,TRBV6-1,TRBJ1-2,TGTGCCAGCAGTGATAGCGGGATATATGGCTACACCTTC,CASSDSGIYGYTF
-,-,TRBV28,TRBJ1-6,TGTGCCAGCAGTTTTATCGATAGCACCCTCCACTTT,CASSFIDSTLHF
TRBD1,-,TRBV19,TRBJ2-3,TGTGCCAGTAGTATGGGACAGGGGGCGGCAGATACGCAGTATTTT,CASSMGQGAADTQYF
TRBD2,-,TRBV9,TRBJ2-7,TGTGCCAGCAGCGTGGGTAGCGGGCCCTACGAGCAGTACTTC,CASSVGSGPYEQYF
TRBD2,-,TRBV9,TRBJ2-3,TGTGCCAGCAGCAAACCGACTAGCGGGGTCACAGATACGCAGTATTTT,CASSKPTSGVTDTQYF
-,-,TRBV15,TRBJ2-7,TGTGCCACCAGCAGAGATCGGCTAGTTTACTACGAGCAGTACTTC,CATSRDRLVYYEQYF
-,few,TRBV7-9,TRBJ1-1,TGTGCCAGCAGCTTCCCCAGGGTAACAGGGAACACTGAAGCTTTCTTT,CASSFPRVTGNTEAFF
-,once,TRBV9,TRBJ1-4,TGTGCCAGCAGCCCCGGTACGTGGAATGAAAAACTGTTTTTT,CASSPGTWNEKLFF
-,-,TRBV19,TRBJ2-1,TGTGCCAGTAGTATTTTCAGATACAATGAGCAGTTCTTC,CASSIFRYNEQFF
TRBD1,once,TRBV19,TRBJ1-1,TGTGCCAGTAGTATGGGACAGGCCATGAACACTGAAGCTTTCTTT,CASSMGQAMNTEAFF
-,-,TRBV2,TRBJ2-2,TGTGCCAGCCGGAGCGGGGACACACGGGGCGGGGAGCTGTTTTTT,CASRSGDTRGGELFF
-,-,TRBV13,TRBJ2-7,TGTGCCAGCAGCCACCCCGCCGGGTCCAGCCCCTACGAGCAGTACTTC,CASSHPAGSSPYEQYF
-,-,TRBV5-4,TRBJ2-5,TGTGCCAGCAGCTCCAATGGGGCCGCCCAAGAGACCCAGTACTTC,CASSSNGAAQETQYF
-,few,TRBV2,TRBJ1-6,TGTGCCAGCAGTCTTGACAGGTTTAATTCACCCCTCCACTTT,CASSLDRFNSPLHF
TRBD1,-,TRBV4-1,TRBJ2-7,TGCGCCAGCAGCCGCATGACAGGGCCCTACGAGCAGTACTTC,CASSRMTGPYEQYF
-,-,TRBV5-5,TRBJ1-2,TGTGCCAGCAGCTTGACGGAGGGGCTCGGGGATGGCTACACCTTC,CASSLTEGLGDGYTF
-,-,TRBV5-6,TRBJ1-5,TGTGCCAGCAGCTCATATAAGCAGGGGATCGACCAGCATTTT,CASSSYKQGIDQHF
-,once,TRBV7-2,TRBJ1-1,TGTGCCAGCAGCTTAGATGTGACAATGAACACTGAAGCTTTCTTT,CASSLDVTMNTEAFF
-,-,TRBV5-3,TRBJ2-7,TGTGCCAGAAGCCTTATGCGCGGTCAGACCTACGAGCAGTACTTC,CARSLMRGQTYEQYF
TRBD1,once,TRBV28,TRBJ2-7,TGTGCCAGCAGTTTCGGGGACAGAACGAACGAGCAGTACTTC,CASSFGDRTNEQYF
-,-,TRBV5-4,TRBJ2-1,TGTGCCAGCAGCTCGGGGGGGACAGTCTCGACTGAGCAGTTCTTC,CASSSGGTVSTEQFF